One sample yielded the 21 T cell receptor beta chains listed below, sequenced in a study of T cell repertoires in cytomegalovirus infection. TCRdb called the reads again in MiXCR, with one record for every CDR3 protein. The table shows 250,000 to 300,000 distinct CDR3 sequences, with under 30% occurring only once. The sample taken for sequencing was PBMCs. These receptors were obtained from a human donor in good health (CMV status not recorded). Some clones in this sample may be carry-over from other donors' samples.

CDR3 region: CASSLSPQYNSPLHF. The CDR3 DNA sequence: TGTGCCAGCAGTTTATCTCCACAGTATAATTCACCCCTCCACTTT. The V gene is TRBV27, the J gene TRBJ1-6; D is uncertain. V lost 0 bases to trimming and J lost 4 bases, with 7 bases between them. The CDR3 is 15 amino acids. The germline CDR1 and CDR2 sequences are MNHEY and SMNVEV (reference sequence).

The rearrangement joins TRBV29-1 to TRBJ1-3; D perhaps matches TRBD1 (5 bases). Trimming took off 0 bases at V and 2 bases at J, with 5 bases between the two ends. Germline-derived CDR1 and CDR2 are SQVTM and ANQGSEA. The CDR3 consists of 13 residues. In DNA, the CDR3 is TGCAGCGTTGAAGAACAGGCTGGAAACACCATATATTTT. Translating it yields CSVEEQAGNTIYF.

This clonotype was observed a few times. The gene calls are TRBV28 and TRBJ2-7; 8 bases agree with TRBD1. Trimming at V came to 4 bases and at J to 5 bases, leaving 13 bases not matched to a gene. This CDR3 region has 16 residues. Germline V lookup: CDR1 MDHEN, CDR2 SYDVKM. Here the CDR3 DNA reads TGTGCCAGCAGTTCGCCAGGGGGCCCCGCGATGGACGAGCAGTACTTC. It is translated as CASSSPGGPAMDEQYF.

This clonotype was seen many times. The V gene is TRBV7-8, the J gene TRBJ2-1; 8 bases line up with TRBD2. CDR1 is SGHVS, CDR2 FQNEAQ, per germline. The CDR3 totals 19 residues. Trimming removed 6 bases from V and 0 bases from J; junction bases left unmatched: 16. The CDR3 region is CASRRKGSSGTSSYNEQFF. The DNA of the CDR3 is TGTGCCAGCAGACGAAAGGGGAGTAGCGGGACGAGCTCCTACAATGAGCAGTTCTTC.

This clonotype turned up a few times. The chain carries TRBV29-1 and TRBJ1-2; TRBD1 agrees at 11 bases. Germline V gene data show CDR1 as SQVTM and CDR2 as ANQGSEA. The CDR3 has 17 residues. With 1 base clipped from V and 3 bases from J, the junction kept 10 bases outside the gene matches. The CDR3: CSVEVPLGQGADYGYTF. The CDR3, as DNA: TGCAGCGTTGAAGTCCCCCTCGGACAGGGGGCTGACTATGGCTACACCTTC.

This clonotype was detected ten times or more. The CDR3 DNA is TGTGCCAGCAGCTCCTGGGAGGGGCCCGAGCAGTACTTC. Its translation is CASSSWEGPEQYF. The chain couples TRBV7-2 to TRBJ2-7; TRBD2 matches at 7 bases. This CDR3 contains 13 residues. Looked up from germline, CDR1 is SGHTA and CDR2 is FQGNSA. V trimming: 4 bases; J trimming: 6 bases; junction bases outside the gene matches: 6.

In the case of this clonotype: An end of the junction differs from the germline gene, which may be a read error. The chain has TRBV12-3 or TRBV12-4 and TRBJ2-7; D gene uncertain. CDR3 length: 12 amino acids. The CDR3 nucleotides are TGTGCCAGCAGTTTTACCTCCCACGAGCAGTACTTC. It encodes CASSFTSHEQYF.

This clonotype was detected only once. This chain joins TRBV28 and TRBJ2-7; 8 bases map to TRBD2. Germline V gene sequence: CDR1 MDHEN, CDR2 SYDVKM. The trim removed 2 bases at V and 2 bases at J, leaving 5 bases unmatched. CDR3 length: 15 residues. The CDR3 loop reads CASSLGGGTPYEQYF. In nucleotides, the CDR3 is TGTGCCAGCAGTTTAGGCGGGGGGACACCCTACGAGCAGTACTTC. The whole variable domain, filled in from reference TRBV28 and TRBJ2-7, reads DVKVTQSSRYLVKRTGEKVFLECVQDMDHENMFWYRQDPGLGLRLIYFSYDVKMKEKGDIPEGYSVSREKKERFSLILESASTNQTSMYLCASSLGGGTPYEQYFGPGTRLTVT.

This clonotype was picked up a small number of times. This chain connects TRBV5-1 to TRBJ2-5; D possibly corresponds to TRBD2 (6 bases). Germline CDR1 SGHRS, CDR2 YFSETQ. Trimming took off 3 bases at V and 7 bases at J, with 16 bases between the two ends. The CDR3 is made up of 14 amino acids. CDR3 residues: CASSSVGGRGTQYF. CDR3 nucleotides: TGCGCCAGCAGCTCCGTCGGGGGTCGCGGGACCCAGTACTTC.

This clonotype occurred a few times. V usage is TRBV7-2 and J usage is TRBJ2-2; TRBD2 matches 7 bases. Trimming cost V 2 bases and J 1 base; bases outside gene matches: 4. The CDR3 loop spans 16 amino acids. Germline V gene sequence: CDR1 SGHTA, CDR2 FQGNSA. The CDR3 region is CASSLFGRRNTGELFF. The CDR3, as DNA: TGTGCCAGCAGCTTATTCGGGAGGCGGAACACCGGGGAGCTGTTTTTT.

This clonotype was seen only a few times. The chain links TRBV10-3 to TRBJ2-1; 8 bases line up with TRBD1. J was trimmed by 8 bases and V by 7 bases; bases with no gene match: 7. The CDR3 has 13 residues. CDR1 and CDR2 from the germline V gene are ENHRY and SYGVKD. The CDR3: CAITSTGVDEQFF. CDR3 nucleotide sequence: TGTGCCATCACCTCGACAGGGGTGGATGAGCAGTTCTTC.

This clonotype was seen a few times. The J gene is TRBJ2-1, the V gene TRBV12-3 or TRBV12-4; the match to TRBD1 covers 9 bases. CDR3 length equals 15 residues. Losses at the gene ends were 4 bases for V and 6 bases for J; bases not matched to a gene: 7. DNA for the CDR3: TGTGCCAGCAGTTCAAAACAGGGGGCTCCCAATGAGCAGTTCTTC. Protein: CASSSKQGAPNEQFF.

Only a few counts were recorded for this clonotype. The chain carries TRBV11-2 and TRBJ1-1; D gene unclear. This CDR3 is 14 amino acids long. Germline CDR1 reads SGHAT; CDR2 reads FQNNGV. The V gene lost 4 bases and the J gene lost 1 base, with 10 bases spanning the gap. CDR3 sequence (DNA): TGTGCCAGCAGCTATAAGGCTGGGAACACTGAAGCTTTCTTT. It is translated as CASSYKAGNTEAFF.

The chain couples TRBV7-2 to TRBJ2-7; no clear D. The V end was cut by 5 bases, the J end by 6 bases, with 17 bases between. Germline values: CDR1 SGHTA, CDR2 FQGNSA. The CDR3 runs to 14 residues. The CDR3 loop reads CASSHPFHLREQYF. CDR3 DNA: TGTGCCAGCAGCCACCCATTTCATCTCCGCGAGCAGTACTTC.

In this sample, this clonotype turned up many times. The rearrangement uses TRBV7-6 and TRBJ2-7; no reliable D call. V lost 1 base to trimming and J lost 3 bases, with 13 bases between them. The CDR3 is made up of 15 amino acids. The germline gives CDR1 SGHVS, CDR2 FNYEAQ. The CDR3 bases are TGTGCCAGCAGCTTAGGATCGCTGGCAAGCTACGAGCAGTACTTC. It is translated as CASSLGSLASYEQYF.

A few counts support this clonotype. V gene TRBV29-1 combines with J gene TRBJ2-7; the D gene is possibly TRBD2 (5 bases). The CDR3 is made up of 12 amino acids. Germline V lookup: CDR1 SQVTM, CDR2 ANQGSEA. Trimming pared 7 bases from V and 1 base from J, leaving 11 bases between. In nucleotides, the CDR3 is TGCAGCGCTGGAACTAGATCCTACGAGCAGTACTTC. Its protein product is CSAGTRSYEQYF.

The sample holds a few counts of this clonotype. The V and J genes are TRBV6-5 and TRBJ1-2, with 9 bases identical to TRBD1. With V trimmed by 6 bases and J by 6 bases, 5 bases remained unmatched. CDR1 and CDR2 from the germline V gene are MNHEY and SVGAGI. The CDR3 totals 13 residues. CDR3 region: CASSLGQGDGYTF. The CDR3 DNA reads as TGTGCCAGCAGCCTGGGACAGGGCGATGGCTACACCTTC.

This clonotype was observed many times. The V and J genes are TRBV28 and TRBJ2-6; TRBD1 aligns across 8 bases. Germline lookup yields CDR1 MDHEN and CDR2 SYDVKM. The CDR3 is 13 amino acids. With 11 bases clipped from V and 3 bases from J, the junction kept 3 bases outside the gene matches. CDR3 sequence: CAAGGIGANVLTF. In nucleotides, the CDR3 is TGTGCCGCAGGGGGCATTGGGGCCAACGTCCTGACTTTC.

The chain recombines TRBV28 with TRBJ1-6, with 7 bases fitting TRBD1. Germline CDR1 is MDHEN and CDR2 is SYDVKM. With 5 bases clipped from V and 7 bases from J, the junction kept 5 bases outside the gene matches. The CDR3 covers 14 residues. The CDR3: CASSNRGANSPLHF. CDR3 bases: TGTGCCAGCAGTAACAGGGGCGCGAATTCACCCCTCCACTTT.

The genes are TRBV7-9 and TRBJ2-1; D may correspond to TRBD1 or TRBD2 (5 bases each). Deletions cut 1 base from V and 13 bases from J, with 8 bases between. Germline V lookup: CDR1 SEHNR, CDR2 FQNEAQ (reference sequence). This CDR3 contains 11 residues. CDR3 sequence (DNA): TGTGCCAGCAGCTTAGGGGACCCACAGTTCTTC. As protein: CASSLGDPQFF.

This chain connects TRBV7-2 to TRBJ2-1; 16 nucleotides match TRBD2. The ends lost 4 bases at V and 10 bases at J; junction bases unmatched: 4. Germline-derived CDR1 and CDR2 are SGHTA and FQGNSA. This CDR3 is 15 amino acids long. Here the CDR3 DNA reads TGTGCCAGCAGCTCCCAGGGACTAGCGGGAGGGGAGCAGTTCTTC. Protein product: CASSSQGLAGGEQFF.